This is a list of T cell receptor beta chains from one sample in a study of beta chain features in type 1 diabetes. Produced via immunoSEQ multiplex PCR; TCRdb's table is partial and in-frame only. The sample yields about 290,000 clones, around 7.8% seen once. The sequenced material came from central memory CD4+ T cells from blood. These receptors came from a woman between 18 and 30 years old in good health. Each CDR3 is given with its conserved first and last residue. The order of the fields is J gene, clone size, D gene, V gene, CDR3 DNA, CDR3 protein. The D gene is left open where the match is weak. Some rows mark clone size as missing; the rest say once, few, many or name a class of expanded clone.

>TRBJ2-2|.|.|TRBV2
TGTGCCAGCAGTGGGGTGGAGGGCGCCTTGATCGGGGAGCTGTTTTTT
CASSGVEGALIGELFF
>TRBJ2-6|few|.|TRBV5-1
TGCGCCAGCAGCTTGGTAAATTCTGGGGCCAACGTCCTGACTTTC
CASSLVNSGANVLTF
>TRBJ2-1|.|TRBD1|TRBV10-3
TGTGCCATCAAGAGGACAGGGAGCCCAAGCTCCTACAATGAGCAGTTCTTC
CAIKRTGSPSSYNEQFF
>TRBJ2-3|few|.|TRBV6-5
TGTGCCAGCAGTTTCAGGGCCCAGCGACATACGCAGTATTTT
CASSFRAQRHTQYF
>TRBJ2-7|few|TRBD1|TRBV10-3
TGTGCCATCAGCCTGGACAGGGCAATTGGGGACGAGCAGTACTTC
CAISLDRAIGDEQYF
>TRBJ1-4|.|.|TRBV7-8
TGTGCCAGCAGCCTAATCGGGGCAGTGGGTGAAAAACTGTTTTTT
CASSLIGAVGEKLFF
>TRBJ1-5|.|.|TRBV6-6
TGTGCCAGCAGTTACTCCGAAAATCAGCCCCAGCATTTT
CASSYSENQPQHF
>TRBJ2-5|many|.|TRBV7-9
TGTGCCAGCAGCTTACAGAGGTACCAAGAGACCCAGTACTTC
CASSLQRYQETQYF
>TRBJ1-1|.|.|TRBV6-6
TGTGCCAGCAGTTCCTTCGGGGAGACTGAAGCTTTCTTT
CASSSFGETEAFF
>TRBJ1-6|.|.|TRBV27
TGTGCCAGCACCTTTAGGGGAAAAAATTCACCCCTCCACTTT
CASTFRGKNSPLHF
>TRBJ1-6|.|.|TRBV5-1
TGCGCCAGCAGAAGGACCGTTGACTCCCCGATCTCCTATAATTCACCCCTCCACTTT
CASRRTVDSPISYNSPLHF
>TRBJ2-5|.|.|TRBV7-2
TGTGCCAGCAGCTTAAATTCGATTAGAAAAGAGACCCAGTACTTC
CASSLNSIRKETQYF
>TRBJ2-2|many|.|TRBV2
TGTGCCAGCAGTGTCCAGGGGCAGCGTACCGGGGAGCTGTTTTTT
CASSVQGQRTGELFF
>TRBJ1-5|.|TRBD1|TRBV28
TGTGCCAGCAGTTTTCAGGGGGCCTACAATCAGCCCCAGCATTTT
CASSFQGAYNQPQHF
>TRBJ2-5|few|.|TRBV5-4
TGTGCCAGCAGCTGGATCGAAGAGACCCAGTACTTC
CASSWIEETQYF
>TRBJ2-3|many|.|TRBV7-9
TGTGCCAGCAGCTTACTAAGCACAGATACGCAGTATTTT
CASSLLSTDTQYF
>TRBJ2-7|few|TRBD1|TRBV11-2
TGTGCCAGCAGCTTATTAACAGGGGCACGCGAGCAGTACTTC
CASSLLTGAREQYF
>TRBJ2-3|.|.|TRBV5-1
TGCGCCAGCAGGAGGCCGGGAACCACAGATACGCAGTATTTT
CASRRPGTTDTQYF
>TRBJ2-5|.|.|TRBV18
TGTGCCAGCTCACCACCGGGCGACCAAGAGACCCAGTACTTC
CASSPPGDQETQYF
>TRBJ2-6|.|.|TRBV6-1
TGTGCCAGCAGTGACAGCACTCGCTCTGGGGCCAACGTCCTGACTTTC
CASSDSTRSGANVLTF
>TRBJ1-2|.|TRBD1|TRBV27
TGTGCCAGCAGTATGTCGACAGGGGGGAGCTACACCTTC
CASSMSTGGSYTF
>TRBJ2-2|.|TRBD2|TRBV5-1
TGCGCCAGCAGCTTAAGTGGAGCGGGAGAATCCGGGGAGCTGTTTTTT
CASSLSGAGESGELFF
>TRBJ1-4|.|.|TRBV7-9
TGTGCCAGCAGCTTATCGTCAGGGGCAACTAATGAAAAACTGTTTTTT
CASSLSSGATNEKLFF